This TCR beta chain emerged from a study of T-cell reconstitution after alpha-beta-depleted transplantation in children. Unique molecular identifiers were incorporated during preparation of the TCRbeta library. MiXCR, run by TCRdb on the PCR reads, gives a single entry per CDR3 protein. This sample has over 550,000 distinct CDR3 sequences, with about 10% found just once. V was clipped by 2 bases and J by 3 bases, with 8 bases between them. The CDR3 runs 14 residues. The germline CDR1 and CDR2 sequences are KGHSH and LQKENI. This clonotype was recorded a few times. This receptor was obtained from a human donor who donated a stem cell graft to a child with acute myeloid leukemia. The material was PBMCs from the stem cell graft donor, obtained from the stem cell graft. The rearrangement links TRBV18 to TRBJ2-4; no clear D. The CDR3 DNA follows: TGTGCCAGCTCACCAGAGACCCTCAAAAACATTCAGTACTTC. Amino acid sequence: CASSPETLKNIQYF.